The 10 T cell receptor beta chains reported below all come from one sample, sequenced in a study of T-cell memory formation after mild COVID-19 (dated by TCRdb to about 2021). The library came from 5' RACE. Sequencing was performed on an Illumina NovaSeq 6000. TCRdb passed the public sequencing reads through fastp at Q25 and MiXCR, retaining productive beta sequences. Entries are consolidated by CDR3 protein sequence, retaining the most common genes and DNA. In this sample the table shows 150,000 or so distinct CDR3 sequences, approximately 14% of which occur a single time. Over 12% of the sample lies in the top ten. The material sequenced was PBMCs or a T cell subset sorted from them (not recorded which). The receptors derive from an adult woman who had mild COVID-19 (a few samples of this study predate the infection). The sample titles of this study are shuffled in the database, so cell type and time point are left out; the donor was told from shared clones.

This clonotype appeared many times. V gene TRBV29-1 combines with J gene TRBJ2-1; 7 bases agree with TRBD2. The V and J ends lost 3 bases and 9 bases, in that order; junction bases with no gene match: 14. CDR3 length: 15 residues. CDR1 SQVTM and CDR2 ANQGSEA come from the germline V gene. The CDR3 DNA reads as TGCAGCGTTGAGGGAGGGGTTCCCCAACCGGGTGAGCAGTTCTTC. Its protein product is CSVEGGVPQPGEQFF.

CDR3 DNA: TGCGCCAGCAGCGGGAAGGACGGGCTGAACACTGAAGCTTTCTTT. The encoded protein is CASSGKDGLNTEAFF. This rearrangement joins TRBV5-1 to TRBJ1-1; the D is unclear. Germline assignment: CDR1 SGHRS and CDR2 YFSETQ. Deletions cut 4 bases from V and 0 bases from J, with 13 bases between. The CDR3 runs 15 residues. The whole variable domain, remainder taken from reference TRBV5-1 and TRBJ1-1, is KAGVTQTPRYLIKTRGQQVTLSCSPISGHRSVSWYQQTPGQGLQFLFEYFSETQRNKGNFPGRFSGRQFSNSRSEMNVSTLELGDSALYLCASSGKDGLNTEAFFGQGTRLTVV.

This clonotype showed up just a few times. The chain is built from TRBV6-1 and TRBJ1-5; D is uncertain. The V gene's germline CDR1 is MNHNS and CDR2 SASEGT. The CDR3 has 14 amino acids. Between the trimmed V and J ends, which lost 5 bases and 3 bases, there was a span of 11 bases. The CDR3 loop is CASSQRRPNQPQHF. The CDR3 DNA reads TGTGCCAGCAGTCAAAGACGTCCCAATCAGCCCCAGCATTTT.

The rearrangement uses TRBV6-1 and TRBJ2-7; TRBD2 matches 10 bases. The CDR3 covers 15 residues. Germline lookup yields CDR1 MNHNS and CDR2 SASEGT. Trimming took 6 bases from V and 3 from J; bases not matched to a gene: 8. The CDR3 DNA follows: TGTGCCAGCAGGGGGGCCCTAGCGGGAGACTACGAGCAGTACTTC. Amino acid sequence: CASRGALAGDYEQYF.

The chain has TRBV19 and TRBJ2-1, with TRBD2 identical over 9 bases. The V gene end was trimmed by 3 bases and the J gene end by 7 bases; junction bases not matched to a gene: 7. The CDR3 extends over 15 amino acids. Germline V CDR1 and CDR2: LNHDA, SQIVND (reference sequence). CDR3 protein: CASSIQGLAMNEQFF. CDR3 bases: TGTGCCAGTAGTATCCAAGGACTAGCGATGAATGAGCAGTTCTTC. The full variable domain, with the rest looked up from reference TRBV19 and TRBJ2-1, is DGGITQSPKYLFRKEGQNVTLSCEQNLNHDAMYWYRQDPGQGLRLIYYSQIVNDFQKGDIAEGYSVSREKKESFPLTVTSAQKNPTAFYLCASSIQGLAMNEQFFGPGTRLTVL.

The chain joins TRBV7-2 to TRBJ1-2; D is ambiguous. The germline CDR1 and CDR2 sequences are SGHTA and FQGNSA. Between the trimmed V and J ends, which lost 0 bases and 8 bases, there was a span of 10 bases. The CDR3 loop spans 13 amino acids. CDR3 sequence reads: CASSLAYGGGYTF. CDR3 sequence (DNA): TGTGCCAGCAGCTTAGCGTATGGTGGAGGCTACACCTTC.

This clonotype has more than one count but fewer than ten. The chain is built from TRBV2 and TRBJ2-1; 7 positions match TRBD2. CDR1 is SNHLY, CDR2 FYNNEI, per germline. V lost 6 bases and J lost 3; bases outside the gene matches: 2. The CDR3 is made up of 13 amino acids. Here the CDR3 reads CASSRGDYNEQFF. The CDR3 nucleotides are TGTGCCAGCAGCCGGGGGGACTACAATGAGCAGTTCTTC.

The chain couples TRBV4-2 to TRBJ2-7, with D unclear. Deletions cut 0 bases from V and 0 bases from J, with 6 bases between. Germline assignment: CDR1 LGHNA and CDR2 YNFKEQ. The CDR3 is 14 amino acids. CDR3 residues: CASSQDKSSYEQYF. CDR3 coding DNA: TGTGCCAGCAGCCAAGATAAATCCTCCTACGAGCAGTACTTC.

In this sample, this clonotype turned up many times. The gene calls are TRBV29-1 and TRBJ2-4; possible D gene TRBD2, 6 bases. V lost 4 bases to trimming and J lost 16 bases, with 14 bases between them. Germline V gene lookup returns CDR1 SQVTM and CDR2 ANQGSEA. This CDR3 has 10 amino acids. The CDR3: CSVGRDPHYF. CDR3 nucleotides: TGCAGCGTTGGGCGGGACCCCCATTACTTC.

This clonotype appeared a few times. This chain uses TRBV30 with TRBJ1-1; no clear D gene. The CDR3 consists of 13 residues. Germline V lookup: CDR1 GTSNPN, CDR2 SVGIG (reference sequence). V lost 4 bases and J 4 bases, leaving 13 bases between the germline ends. As DNA, the CDR3 is TGTGCCTGGATAGCCCGATGGGGCACTGAAGCTTTCTTT. Its protein is CAWIARWGTEAFF.